The 25 T cell receptor beta chains listed next were all sequenced from one sample in a study of T cell responses to AZD1222 COVID-19 vaccine. Clones were sequenced by immunoSEQ multiplex PCR, and TCRdb holds only the in-frame ones, with some missing. The sample has some 150,000 clones; about 90% are singletons. The sequencing used peripheral blood, collected on day 0 of MenACWY control vaccination. These receptors were taken from an adult in good health.

This chain uses TRBV9 with TRBJ2-7, with D possibly matching TRBD2 (5 bases). Germline CDR1 reads SGDLS; CDR2 reads YYNGEE. This CDR3 spans 13 amino acids. V lost 1 base and J lost 5, with 10 bases in between. The CDR3 spells CASSVRAGDEQYF. The CDR3 region has the DNA TGTGCCAGCAGCGTAAGAGCCGGGGACGAGCAGTACTTC.

The chain has TRBV27 and TRBJ2-3; 10 bases are a match to TRBD2. Germline V gene data show CDR1 as MNHEY and CDR2 as SMNVEV (reference sequence). J was trimmed by 2 bases and V by 3 bases; bases with no gene match: 5. The CDR3 runs to 16 residues. CDR3 in DNA: TGTGCCAGCAGTTTTATAGCGGGAGGTCTCACAGATACGCAGTATTTT. This encodes CASSFIAGGLTDTQYF.

V is TRBV28 and J is TRBJ2-1; TRBD2 matches at 7 bases. This CDR3 region has 12 residues. After removal of 8 bases from V and 7 bases from J, the junction contained 5 bases not matched to a gene. Germline-derived CDR1 and CDR2 are MDHEN and SYDVKM. This CDR3 is CASGLAANEQFF. Written as DNA, the CDR3 is TGTGCCAGCGGTCTAGCGGCGAATGAGCAGTTCTTC.

The V and J genes are TRBV27 and TRBJ1-1; TRBD1 aligns across 9 bases. Unmatched junction bases numbered 14, after V lost 6 bases and J lost 6 bases. The germline V gene has CDR1 MNHEY and CDR2 SMNVEV (reference sequence). The CDR3 is made up of 16 amino acids. The CDR3 DNA reads as TGTGCCAGCAGGGGCAGGACAGGGGCCATCTCTCCTGAAGCTTTCTTT. Translated, it gives CASRGRTGAISPEAFF.

The genes are TRBV30 and TRBJ2-7; TRBD1 might be the D (5 bases). Per the germline V gene, CDR1 is GTSNPN and CDR2 is SVGIG (reference sequence). CDR3 length: 11 residues. V was clipped by 2 bases and J by 7 bases, with 9 bases between them. CDR3 protein: CAWSRGGEQYF. CDR3 DNA sequence: TGTGCCTGGAGTAGGGGTGGAGAGCAGTACTTC.

In this sample, this clone turned up once. The V gene is TRBV28, the J gene TRBJ1-1, with D possibly matching TRBD1 (6 bases). Germline loops: CDR1 MDHEN, CDR2 SYDVKM. V dropped 7 bases and J dropped 1 base, with 16 bases sitting between them. CDR3 size: 15 residues. This chain's CDR3 is CASTSNRVGNTEAFF. The CDR3 DNA reads as TGTGCCAGCACCTCCAACAGGGTCGGGAACACTGAAGCTTTCTTT.

V is TRBV7-9 and J is TRBJ2-7; 10 bases map to TRBD1. V lost 4 bases to trimming and J lost 4 bases; unmatched junction nucleotides: 7. The CDR3 runs to 15 residues. The germline CDR1 and CDR2 sequences are SEHNR and FQNEAQ (reference sequence). CDR3 bases: TGTGCCAGCAGCTCCCCCGGGACAGGGGCGTACGAGCAGTACTTC. This encodes CASSSPGTGAYEQYF. The entire variable domain, with the rest obtained from reference TRBV7-9 and TRBJ2-7, is as follows: DTGVSQNPRHKITKRGQNVTFRCDPISEHNRLYWYRQTLGQGPEFLTYFQNEAQLEKSRLLSDRFSAERPKGSFSTLEIQRTEQGDSAMYLCASSSPGTGAYEQYFGPGTRLTVT.

The chain combines TRBV10-1 with TRBJ2-7; TRBD1 matches 7 bases. CDR3 size: 14 residues. Germline V CDR1 and CDR2: WNHNN, SYGVQD (reference sequence). The V and J ends lost 6 bases and 3 bases, in that order; junction bases with no gene match: 8. CDR3 sequence (DNA): TGCGCCAGCAGGAGGACAAGGGGGCACTACGAGCAGTACTTC. Translating gives CASRRTRGHYEQYF.

The chain combines TRBV2 with TRBJ2-3, with 8 bases aligning to TRBD1. Germline V gives CDR1 SNHLY, CDR2 FYNNEI. The length of the CDR3 is 15 residues. The trim removed 9 bases at V and 3 bases at J, leaving 11 bases unmatched. This chain's CDR3 is CASTGQAIGTDTQYF. CDR3 sequence (DNA): TGTGCCAGTACGGGACAGGCAATTGGAACAGATACGCAGTATTTT.

This clone was seen only once. This chain links TRBV14 with TRBJ1-6; no reliable D call. The CDR3 loop spans 13 amino acids. Germline assignment: CDR1 SGHDN and CDR2 FVKESK. Trimming took off 1 base at V and 10 bases at J, with 8 bases between the two ends. DNA for the CDR3: TGTGCCAGCAGCCAAGCTGGCAAATCACCCCTCCACTTT. It encodes CASSQAGKSPLHF.

The CDR3 loop is CASSSQTGQSEQYF. Written as DNA, the CDR3 is TGTGCCAGTAGCTCTCAGACAGGGCAGAGCGAGCAGTACTTC. This chain joins TRBV19 and TRBJ2-7, with TRBD1 identical over 7 bases. The CDR3 has 14 amino acids. CDR1 LNHDA and CDR2 SQIVND come from the germline V gene (reference sequence). Germline trimming cut 6 bases from V and 6 bases from J; bases unmatched to any gene: 11.

J is TRBJ1-2 and V is TRBV7-3, with a weak D call TRBD1 (5 bases). Trimming left V 5 bases short and J 8 bases short, with 15 bases between. From germline, CDR1 is SGHTA and CDR2 FQGTGA. The CDR3 contains 13 residues. As DNA, the CDR3 is TGTGCCAGCAGCCGGGGAGGGACTGAAGGCTACACCTTC. It specifies CASSRGGTEGYTF.

This rearrangement joins TRBV11-1 to TRBJ2-7, with D perhaps TRBD2 (7 bases). The V and J ends lost 7 bases and 5 bases respectively, with 21 bases between them. The CDR3 is made up of 15 amino acids. Germline V CDR1 and CDR2: SGHAT, FQDESV (reference sequence). The CDR3 here is CASTLGGRSDDEQYF. The CDR3 DNA follows: TGTGCCAGCACCTTGGGGGGGCGATCAGATGACGAGCAGTACTTC.

The chain has TRBV6-2 or TRBV6-3 and TRBJ1-5; the D is unclear. The CDR3 is 17 amino acids. V dropped 5 bases and J dropped 3 bases, with 20 bases sitting between them. Germline V gene sequence: CDR1 MNHEY, CDR2 SVGEGT. The CDR3 DNA sequence: TGTGCCAGCAGTCGTATCGGGGTCCCGGGGAACAATCAGCCCCAGCATTTT. The encoded protein is CASSRIGVPGNNQPQHF.

The chain links TRBV5-4 to TRBJ2-7, with D hard to call. The CDR3 sequence is 13 residues long. The germline V gene has CDR1 SGHNT and CDR2 YYREEE (reference sequence). Trimming stripped 3 bases from V and 6 bases from J, with 13 bases between. The CDR3 region is CASSSTDTTEQYF. Written as DNA, the CDR3 is TGTGCCAGCAGCTCGACCGACACGACCGAGCAGTACTTC.

The chain recombines TRBV19 with TRBJ1-5; a weak D match, TRBD1 (6 bases). The V end was cut by 7 bases, the J end by 5 bases, with 21 bases between. Germline CDR1 reads LNHDA; CDR2 reads SQIVND (reference sequence). The CDR3 loop spans 16 amino acids. CDR3 DNA: TGTGCCAGTACCCCCCGAGGGGGTAGAGTAGATCAGCCCCAGCATTTT. As protein: CASTPRGGRVDQPQHF.

The CDR3 DNA sequence: TGTGCCAGCAGTTTAGACAGGGGGAACACTGAAGCTTTCTTT. Its translation is CASSLDRGNTEAFF. This sequence joins TRBV28 and TRBJ1-1; 8 nucleotides agree with TRBD1. This CDR3 comprises 14 residues. V trimming: 2 bases; J trimming: 1 base; junction bases outside the gene matches: 0. Germline CDR1 MDHEN, CDR2 SYDVKM.

The CDR3 sequence is CASSEGQSYNEQFF. CDR3 nucleotides: TGTGCCAGCAGTGAGGGACAGTCCTACAATGAGCAGTTCTTC. The J gene is TRBJ2-1, the V gene TRBV25-1, with 7 bases aligning to TRBD1. V lost 3 bases, J lost 1 base, and 0 bases stayed unmatched. Per germline, CDR1 MGHDK and CDR2 SYGVNS. This CDR3 comprises 14 residues.

This chain links TRBV19 with TRBJ2-3; D may be TRBD1 or TRBD2 (5 bases each). The CDR3 length is 17 residues. CDR1 and CDR2 from the germline V gene are LNHDA and SQIVND (reference sequence). V lost 4 bases and J 2 bases, leaving 19 bases between the germline ends. The DNA of the CDR3 is TGTGCCAGTAGTAGACGGGGCCGCTCGGCCCTCACAGATACGCAGTATTTT. It codes for CASSRRGRSALTDTQYF.

The chain carries TRBV5-6 and TRBJ2-7; 10 bases agree with TRBD2. The CDR3 length is 13 residues. V dropped 3 bases and J dropped 6; count of bases not matched to a gene: 3. Germline V gives CDR1 SGHDT, CDR2 YYEEEE. The CDR3 sequence is CASSSAGGREQYF. CDR3 bases: TGTGCCAGCAGCTCAGCGGGGGGGCGCGAGCAGTACTTC.

The V and J genes are TRBV4-1 and TRBJ2-3; maybe TRBD2 (5 bases). CDR3 size: 16 residues. V gave up 6 bases and J gave up 0 bases, with 16 bases separating them. CDR1 is MGHRA, CDR2 YSYEKL, per germline. DNA for the CDR3: TGCGCCAGCAGTTCAAGAGGGCTAGCTAGCACAGATACGCAGTATTTT. It encodes CASSSRGLASTDTQYF.

CDR3 sequence: CASSRVQWAGELFF. DNA of the CDR3: TGTGCCAGTAGTAGGGTCCAATGGGCCGGGGAGCTGTTTTTT. The chain joins TRBV19 to TRBJ2-2; D ambiguous. V lost 4 bases and J 6 bases, leaving 12 bases between the germline ends. The germline V gene has CDR1 LNHDA and CDR2 SQIVND (reference sequence). CDR3 length: 14 amino acids.

The rearrangement uses TRBV12-5 and TRBJ1-1; 8 nucleotides agree with TRBD1. Germline V gives CDR1 LGHNT, CDR2 FRNRAP. Unmatched junction bases numbered 11, after V lost 11 bases and J lost 6 bases. This CDR3 is 13 amino acids long. The CDR3 DNA follows: TGTGCTTCGAAATCGCAGGGGGCTTCTGAAGCTTTCTTT. Its translation is CASKSQGASEAFF.

The chain uses TRBV27 and TRBJ1-2; no definite D call. From germline, CDR1 is MNHEY and CDR2 SMNVEV (reference sequence). Trimming pared 3 bases from V and 3 bases from J, leaving 8 bases between. The CDR3 spans 13 residues. In DNA, the CDR3 is TGTGCCAGCAGTTTGTACGCGGACTATGGCTACACCTTC. It translates to CASSLYADYGYTF.

V gene TRBV28 combines with J gene TRBJ1-5; the match to TRBD1 covers 8 bases. The V and J ends lost 8 bases and 3 bases, in that order; junction bases with no gene match: 15. CDR3 length equals 17 residues. CDR1 and CDR2 (germline): MDHEN, SYDVKM. The CDR3 spells CASLGGTGVESNQPQHF. The CDR3 DNA reads TGTGCCAGCTTGGGCGGGACAGGTGTAGAGTCCAATCAGCCCCAGCATTTT.